This TCR beta chain comes out of a study of Ad26.COV2.S vaccination and SARS-CoV-2 variants listed by TCRdb under 2021. Some background on the complete study: Vaccine-arm donors were drawn from COV1001, a multicentre, randomized, double-blind, placebo-controlled phase I-IIa trial of Ad26.COV2.S in healthy adults. Ad26.COV2.S was administered intramuscularly at a dose of 5x10^10 or 1x10^11 viral particles, either as one shot or as two shots given 56 days apart. TCRbeta repertoire sequencing served as the tool for gauging how specific and how broad the SARS-CoV-2-reactive T cell receptors were following Ad26.COV2.S vaccination. The TCR-sequenced set comprised approximately 32 samples: around 20 Ad26.COV2.S vaccine recipients, 5 placebo recipients and 8 SARS-CoV-2 convalescent individuals. Trial participants were randomized into five groups of five, in which low-dose or high-dose Ad26.COV2.S was given once or twice, or placebo was given on both occasions. Investigators remained blinded to trial group allocation during experiments and outcome assessment.

The immunoSEQ Assay was used to sequence TCRbeta CDR3 regions. After extraction, genomic DNA underwent amplification by bias-controlled multiplex PCR, followed by high-throughput sequencing. Regarding the original processing steps: To quantify the absolute abundance of each unique TCRbeta CDR3 region, sequences were collapsed and filtered. T cell fraction was estimated by normalizing TCRbeta template counts to usable DNA, which was measured by amplifying reference genes present in all nucleated cells. Repertoire TCRs were annotated as SARS-CoV-2-specific when V gene, CDR3 amino acid sequence and J gene were exactly matched to a known reactive TCR set. The reference SARS-CoV-2 TCR set was derived from MIRA and filtered for enrichment in COVID-19-positive ImmuneCODE repertoires, a step that removed public or cross-reactive TCRs. Using the MIRA antigens, annotated TCRs were further analysed by specific ORF or by position within an ORF. Breadth was defined as annotated unique rearrangements over total unique productive rearrangements; depth was the summed frequency of those rearrangements. TCR breadth was compared between groups using two-sided Wilcoxon rank-sum tests. TCRdb re-hosts the immuneACCESS table, in-frame sequences only. Its copies lack some clones; in the studies checked, an unresolved V gene accounts for under half of them, and the cause for the rest is not known. V and J calls and clone size come straight from that table; D and trimming were deduced from the DNA. In all, the sample holds roughly 420,000 clones, and 70% to 90% of those were seen once. 3.6% of the sample is held by the ten biggest clonotypes.

Concerning this clone: Its antigen remains unidentified. Qualities for individual bases were not recorded, and no much larger clone is one base off. The identical CDR3 is also encoded by other nucleotide sequences in the sample.

The intended sense of this specimen's treatment or condition label: some 19 received Ad26.COV2.S at low or high dose, single or two shots; roughly five received placebo; per-sample allocation not given. For vaccine and placebo recipients, repertoires were sequenced using samples collected on day 63 after the first injection. In Cohort 1b, 25 to 30 adults aged 18-55 years were enrolled at a single site in Boston, USA, between 29 July and 7 August 2020. As a vaccine, Ad26.COV2.S was a replication-incompetent adenovirus type 26 vector that expressed a prefusion-stabilized SARS-CoV-2 spike protein derived from the original Wuhan strain. CDR1 and CDR2, per the germline V gene, are SGHTA and FQGNSA. Trimming removed 5 bases from V and 0 bases from J, leaving 10 bases between the germline ends. The CDR3 spans 15 residues, from the cysteine through the phenylalanine. The sequence is cut down to CDR3 DNA, 45 bases in frame from base 1.

What the work shows at the level of the full study, not this receptor alone: Comparing responses between vaccine doses or regimens was not something the study was powered to do. After vaccination, substantial breadth of spike-specific CD8+ and CD4+ T cell responses was reported. Ad26.COV2.S recipients had higher spike-specific TCR breadth than placebo recipients (P = 0.0014). Comparable non-spike TCR breadth was observed between vaccine and placebo recipients, consistent with only spike being contained in the vaccine. The authors noted that the TCR breadth and depth analyses may have underestimated total T cell responses.

The source of this sequence is a person between 18 and 60 years old who received the Ad26.COV2.S COVID-19 vaccine or a placebo. The specimen comprised peripheral blood, sampled in a trial of Ad26.COV2.S vaccine versus placebo. The sequence links TRBV7-2 to TRBJ1-4; TRBD1 is perhaps the D gene, given 6 matching bases. The base sequence is TGTGCCAGCAGCCTGGAGGGGGCAACTAATGAAAAACTGTTTTTT. This is translated as CASSLEGATNEKLFF.